What follows is one T cell receptor (beta chain) and its context. The target antigen is unknown. A much more abundant neighbour one base away suggests this may be a read error. This sample is drawn from a study of breast tumors, draining lymph nodes, adjacent tissues. Notes on the study in general: Tumor T cell lymph node origin was a supported hypothesis, not proven. Compared with lymph nodes, tumors were less diverse; compared with nontumor tissue, more. Findings are consistent with lymph node origin and intratumoral expansion of most tumor T cells. Compared with basal-like, luminal-like tumors shared significantly more repertoire with nontumor tissue.

J gave up 4 bases and V 5 bases, and 11 bases lay outside the gene matches. This CDR3 contains 17 residues. Germline CDR1 is LNHNV and CDR2 is YYDKDF (reference sequence). TCRdb reanalysed the multiplex PCR reads using MiXCR and keeps one entry per CDR3 protein. The sample lists some 130,000 distinct CDR3 sequences; over 20% were seen once. Samples came from axillary lymph nodes draining the breast cancer. This rearrangement joins TRBV15 to TRBJ2-3; 11 nucleotides agree with TRBD2. Source material: axillary lymph node tissue. The sequence derives from a female donor with breast cancer. Some clones in this sample may be carry-over from other donors' samples. The CDR3 sequence is CATSSRGLAAPSDTQYF. In DNA, the CDR3 is TGTGCCACCAGCTCTAGGGGACTAGCGGCTCCCTCAGATACGCAGTATTTT.